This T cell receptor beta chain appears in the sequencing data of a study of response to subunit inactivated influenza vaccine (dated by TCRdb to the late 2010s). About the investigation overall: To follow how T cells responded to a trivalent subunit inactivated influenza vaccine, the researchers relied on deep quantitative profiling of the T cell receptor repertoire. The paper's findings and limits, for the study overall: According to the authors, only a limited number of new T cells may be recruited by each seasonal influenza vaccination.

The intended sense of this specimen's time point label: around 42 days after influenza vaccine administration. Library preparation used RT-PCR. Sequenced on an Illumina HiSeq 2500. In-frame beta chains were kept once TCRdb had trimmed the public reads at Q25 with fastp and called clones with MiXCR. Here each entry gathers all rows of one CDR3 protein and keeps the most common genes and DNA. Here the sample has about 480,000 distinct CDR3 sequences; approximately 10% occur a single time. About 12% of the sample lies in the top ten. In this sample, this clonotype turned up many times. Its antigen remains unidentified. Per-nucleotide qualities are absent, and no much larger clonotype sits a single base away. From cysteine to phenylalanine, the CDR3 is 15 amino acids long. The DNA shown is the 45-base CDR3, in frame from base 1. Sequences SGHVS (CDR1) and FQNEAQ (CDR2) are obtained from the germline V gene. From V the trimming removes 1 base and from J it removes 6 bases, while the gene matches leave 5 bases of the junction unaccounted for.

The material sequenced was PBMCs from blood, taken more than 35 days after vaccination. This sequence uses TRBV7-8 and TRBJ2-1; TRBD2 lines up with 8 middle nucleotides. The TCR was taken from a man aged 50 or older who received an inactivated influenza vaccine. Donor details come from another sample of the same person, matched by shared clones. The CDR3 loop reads CASSLVVSGINEQFF. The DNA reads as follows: TGTGCCAGCAGCTTAGTGGTTAGCGGGATCAATGAGCAGTTCTTC.